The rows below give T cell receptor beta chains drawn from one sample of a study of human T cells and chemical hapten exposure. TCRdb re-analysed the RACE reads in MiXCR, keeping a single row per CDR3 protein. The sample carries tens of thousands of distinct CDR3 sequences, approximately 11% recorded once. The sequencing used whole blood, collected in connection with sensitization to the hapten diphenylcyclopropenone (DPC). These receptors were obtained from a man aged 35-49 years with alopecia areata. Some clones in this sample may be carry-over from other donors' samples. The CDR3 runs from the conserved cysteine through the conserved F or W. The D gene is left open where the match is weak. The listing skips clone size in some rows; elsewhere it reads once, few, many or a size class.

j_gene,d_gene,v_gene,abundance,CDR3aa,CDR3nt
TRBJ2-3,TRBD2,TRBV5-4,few,CASSSTKRGQYF,TGTGCCAGCAGCTCAACTAAGCGGGGGCAGTATTTT
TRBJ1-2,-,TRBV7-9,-,CASSSWTGGYTF,TGTGCCAGCAGTTCTTGGACGGGTGGCTACACCTTC
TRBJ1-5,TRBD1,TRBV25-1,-,CASSEAGQGGQPQHF,TGTGCCAGCAGTGAGGCGGGACAGGGAGGTCAGCCCCAGCATTTT
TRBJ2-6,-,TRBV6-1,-,CASTPIVFSGANVLTF,TGTGCCAGTACCCCAATTGTATTCTCTGGGGCCAACGTCCTGACTTTC
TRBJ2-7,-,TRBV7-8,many,CASSPSGAGVSEQYF,TGTGCCAGCAGCCCCTCGGGGGCGGGTGTGAGCGAGCAGTACTTC
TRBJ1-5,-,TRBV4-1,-,CASSQAQGNNNQPQHF,TGCGCCAGCAGCCAAGCACAGGGAAACAACAATCAGCCCCAGCATTTT
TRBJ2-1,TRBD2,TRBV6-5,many,CASSYAPAGGYEQFF,TGTGCCAGCAGTTACGCACCAGCGGGAGGCTATGAGCAGTTCTTC
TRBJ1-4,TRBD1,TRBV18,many,CASSLGQGSNEGKLFF,TGTGCCAGCTCGCTGGGACAGGGATCTAATGAGGGAAAACTGTTTTTT
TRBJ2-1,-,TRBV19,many,CASSISARAYNEQFF,TGTGCCAGTAGTATCTCCGCTCGCGCCTACAATGAGCAGTTCTTC
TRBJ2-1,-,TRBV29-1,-,CSLTGGQGWDEQFF,TGCAGCCTAACCGGAGGACAAGGTTGGGATGAGCAGTTCTTC
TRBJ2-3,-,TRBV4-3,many,CASSQDRFRQTDTQYF,TGCGCCAGCAGCCAAGATCGGTTCAGGCAAACAGATACGCAGTATTTT
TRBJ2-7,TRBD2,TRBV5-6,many,CASSAYSPGLAGGPASYEQYF,TGTGCCAGCAGCGCCTACAGCCCGGGACTAGCGGGAGGGCCAGCTTCCTACGAGCAGTACTTC
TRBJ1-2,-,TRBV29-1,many,CSVVRGYGYTF,TGCAGCGTTGTCAGGGGCTATGGCTACACCTTC
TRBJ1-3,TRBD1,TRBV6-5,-,CASSLQGGSGNTIYF,TGTGCCAGCAGCCTACAGGGGGGCTCTGGAAACACCATATATTTT
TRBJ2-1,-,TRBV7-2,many,CASSWSEREQFF,TGTGCCAGCAGCTGGAGCGAGCGGGAGCAGTTCTTC
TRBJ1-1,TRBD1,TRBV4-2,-,CASSRSGQGISEAFF,TGTGCCAGCAGCCGCTCCGGACAGGGGATATCTGAAGCTTTCTTT
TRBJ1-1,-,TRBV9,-,CASSTELNTEAFF,TGTGCCAGCAGTACAGAGTTGAACACTGAAGCTTTCTTT
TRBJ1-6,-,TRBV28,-,CASSGGISPLHF,TGTGCCAGCAGCGGGGGGATCTCACCCCTCCACTTT
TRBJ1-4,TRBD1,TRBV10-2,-,CASSDPFPQGIEKLFF,TGCGCCAGCAGTGACCCCTTCCCACAGGGGATTGAAAAACTGTTTTTT
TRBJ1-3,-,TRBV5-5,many,CASSLGVSSGNTIYF,TGTGCCAGCAGCTTGGGAGTCTCCTCTGGAAACACCATATATTTT
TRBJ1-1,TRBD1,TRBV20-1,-,CSATSTGRNTEAFF,TGCAGTGCCACGTCGACAGGGAGAAACACTGAAGCTTTCTTT
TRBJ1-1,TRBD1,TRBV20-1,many,CSAITGDPKAEAFF,TGCAGTGCTATTACAGGGGATCCTAAGGCTGAAGCTTTCTTT
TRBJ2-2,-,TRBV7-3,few,CASSLTPNRELFF,TGTGCCAGCAGCTTAACCCCTAATCGGGAGCTGTTTTTT
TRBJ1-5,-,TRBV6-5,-,CASSSDSNQPQHF,TGTGCCAGCAGTTCCGACAGCAATCAGCCCCAGCATTTT
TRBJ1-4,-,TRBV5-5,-,CASSLARKPNEKLFF,TGTGCCAGCAGCTTAGCCAGAAAACCGAATGAAAAACTGTTTTTT
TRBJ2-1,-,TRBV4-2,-,CASSQDAVYNEQFF,TGTGCCAGCAGCCAAGACGCGGTCTACAATGAGCAGTTCTTC
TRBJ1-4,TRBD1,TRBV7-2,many,CASSEPGQGVEKLFF,TGTGCCAGCAGCGAACCGGGACAGGGTGTTGAAAAACTGTTTTTT